A selection of T cell receptor beta chains follows, all from one sample in a study of blood T cell repertoires in COVID-19. Libraries were prepared by immunoSEQ multiplex PCR; TCRdb keeps only in-frame clonotypes and omits some of them. The table has fewer than 90,000 clones, 70% to 90% seen once. Sequencing input: peripheral blood. The source of these receptors is a man in his 70s with acute or convalescent COVID-19. The CDR3 runs from the conserved cysteine through the conserved F or W. A D gene is named only where the DNA matches it firmly. Not every row has a clone size; where given, it reads once, few, many or a size class.

V	J	size	D	length	DNA	CDR3
TRBV5-1	TRBJ1-6	NA	NA	15	TGCGCCAGCAGCTTGGACCCAGGGGTTCGCTCACCCCTCCACTTT	CASSLDPGVRSPLHF
TRBV21-1	TRBJ2-7	NA	NA	17	TGTGCCAGCAGCAAAAAGACCGTTGGGCGGGCCTCCTACGAGCAGTACTTC	CASSKKTVGRASYEQYF
TRBV28	TRBJ2-7	few	TRBD1	17	TGTGCCAGCAGTCTACCATCTGAGACAGGGTGGTCCTACGAGCAGTACTTC	CASSLPSETGWSYEQYF
TRBV29-1	TRBJ2-2	NA	NA	11	TGCAGCGCACCCTTCAGCGGGGAGCTGTTTTTT	CSAPFSGELFF
TRBV30	TRBJ2-2	NA	NA	14	TGTGCCTGGAGTCCAGGGGCTGTATACGGGGAGCTGTTTTTT	CAWSPGAVYGELFF
TRBV5-1	TRBJ2-7	NA	NA	14	TGCGCCAGCAGCTTGCTAAGGGGCGATGGAGAGCAGTACTTC	CASSLLRGDGEQYF
TRBV24-1	TRBJ2-7	NA	NA	13	TGTGCCACCAGTCGGGGGGCGGGGTACGAGCAGTACTTC	CATSRGAGYEQYF
TRBV28	TRBJ2-3	NA	TRBD2	15	TGTGCCAGCAGGGGGACTAGCGGGAGACATGAAACGCAGTATTTT	CASRGTSGRHETQYF
TRBV20-1	TRBJ2-3	NA	TRBD2	15	TGCAGTGCTAGTGGGACTAGCGGATACACAGATACGCAGTATTTT	CSASGTSGYTDTQYF
TRBV5-1	TRBJ2-3	NA	NA	16	TGCGCCAGCAGAGAGATCGGGGGACGACGCACAGATACGCAGTATTTT	CASREIGGRRTDTQYF
TRBV5-4	TRBJ2-1	NA	TRBD1	18	TGTGCCAGCAGCTTGGGTCCCCCAACAGGGGGCGCCTACAATGAGCAGTTCTTC	CASSLGPPTGGAYNEQFF
TRBV5-1	TRBJ2-6	NA	TRBD1	17	TGCGCCAGCAGCCAACGGACAGGGGGACAGGGGGCCAACGTCCTGACTTTC	CASSQRTGGQGANVLTF
TRBV19	TRBJ1-1	NA	NA	14	TGTGCCAGTAGTATAACAGGGACGGGCACTGAAGCTTTCTTT	CASSITGTGTEAFF
TRBV28	TRBJ2-7	few	NA	15	TGTGCCAGCAGTTCAGCTAGCTCCCTCTCCTACGAGCAGTACTTC	CASSSASSLSYEQYF
TRBV13	TRBJ2-7	few	TRBD1	14	TGTGCCAGCAGCCCGCGGACAGGGGCCCACGAGCAGTACTTC	CASSPRTGAHEQYF
TRBV6-2/TRBV6-3	TRBJ2-2	NA	TRBD2	15	TGTGCCAGCAGTCTAGCGGGGGGGAACACCGGGGAGCTGTTTTTT	CASSLAGGNTGELFF
TRBV19	TRBJ2-7	NA	NA	13	TGTGCCAGTAGTGGAGGGCAGGGTGTGGAGCAGTACTTC	CASSGGQGVEQYF
TRBV6-5	TRBJ2-7	NA	TRBD2	14	TGTGCCAGCATTCCGGGACTAGAAGATTACGAGCAGTACTTC	CASIPGLEDYEQYF
TRBV6-1	TRBJ2-1	once	NA	15	TGTGCCAGCAGGGAGGATATGAGCTCCTACAATGAGCAGTTCTTC	CASREDMSSYNEQFF
TRBV2	TRBJ1-1	NA	TRBD1	15	TGTGCCAGCAGCCCAATGACAGGGGAAAGCACTGAAGCTTTCTTT	CASSPMTGESTEAFF
TRBV11-2	TRBJ2-7	NA	NA	13	TGTGCCAGCAGCTTAGATCGGGCCTACGAGCAGTACTTC	CASSLDRAYEQYF
TRBV19	TRBJ2-2	NA	NA	11	TGTGCCAGTTCAGGCACCGGGGAGCTGTTTTTT	CASSGTGELFF
TRBV19	TRBJ2-7	once	TRBD2	14	TGTGCCAGTAGTATGGGGAGGGACGGGGCCGAGCAGTACTTC	CASSMGRDGAEQYF
TRBV28	TRBJ2-7	NA	NA	14	TGTGCCAGCCACGGACAGACGAGCTCCTACGAGCAGTACTTC	CASHGQTSSYEQYF
TRBV2	TRBJ2-6	NA	TRBD1	19	TGTGCCAGTAGGTCTTTTCCCGGGACAGGGGGCTCTGGGGCCAACGTCCTGACTTTC	CASRSFPGTGGSGANVLTF
TRBV19	TRBJ2-2	NA	TRBD2	15	TGTGCCAGTAGGGTTCTAGCGGGAGACACCGGGGAGCTGTTTTTT	CASRVLAGDTGELFF
TRBV4-3	TRBJ2-7	NA	NA	14	TGCGCCAGCAGCCAAGAGCCAGGGGGGTACGAGCAGTACTTC	CASSQEPGGYEQYF
TRBV6-5	TRBJ1-2	NA	TRBD1	14	TGTGCCAGCAGTTACTCGACAGGGTGGAGTGGCTACACCTTC	CASSYSTGWSGYTF
TRBV27	TRBJ1-6	NA	NA	15	TGTGCCAGCATGAGGGAGGTGCCGTATAATTCACCCCTCCACTTT	CASMREVPYNSPLHF
TRBV18	TRBJ2-2	NA	NA	15	TGTGCCAGCTCACCCGTCCGAGGGAACACCGGGGAGCTGTTTTTT	CASSPVRGNTGELFF
TRBV24-1	TRBJ2-7	NA	TRBD1	15	TGTGCCACCAGTGATCCCGGGACAGGGATCTACGAGCAGTACTTC	CATSDPGTGIYEQYF
TRBV5-1	TRBJ2-7	NA	TRBD1	15	TGCGCCAGCAGCATAGGGACAGGCCACAACTACGAGCAGTACTTC	CASSIGTGHNYEQYF
TRBV6-4	TRBJ2-3	NA	NA	13	TGTGCCAGCAGTGCGGGAGGCACAGATACGCAGTATTTT	CASSAGGTDTQYF
TRBV14	TRBJ2-5	NA	NA	15	TGTGCCAGCAGCCGACAACTAGGATTCCAAGAGACCCAGTACTTC	CASSRQLGFQETQYF
TRBV19	TRBJ2-1	NA	TRBD2	17	TGTGCCAGTAGTATCGGGGGAGGGGCGGGAGGATCGGATGAGCAGTTCTTC	CASSIGGGAGGSDEQFF
TRBV15	TRBJ1-2	few	NA	15	TGTGCCACCAGCAGAGATTGGGGAGGGAACTATGGCTACACCTTC	CATSRDWGGNYGYTF
TRBV28	TRBJ1-1	NA	TRBD1	14	TGTGCCAGCAGACCAGGGGGCGGCGGAACTGAAGCTTTCTTT	CASRPGGGGTEAFF
TRBV6-1	TRBJ1-1	NA	NA	16	TGTGCCAGCAGTGAAGTTGGGGGGGCCGTCTGGACTGAAGCTTTCTTT	CASSEVGGAVWTEAFF
TRBV18	TRBJ2-1	NA	TRBD2	16	TGTGCCAGCTCACCACCGACTAGCGGGGGTTCCAATGAGCAGTTCTTC	CASSPPTSGGSNEQFF
TRBV7-2	TRBJ1-3	NA	TRBD1	14	TGTGCCAGCAGCGCTACAGGGGCGGGAAACACCATATATTTT	CASSATGAGNTIYF
TRBV18	TRBJ1-2	few	NA	18	TGTGCCAGCTCACCAAGCCCCGGGCATGCGGGGGCCAACTATGGCTACACCTTC	CASSPSPGHAGANYGYTF
TRBV5-6	TRBJ2-1	NA	TRBD1	14	TGTGCCAGCAGCTTCCGACAGGGAGAAGATGAGCAGTTCTTC	CASSFRQGEDEQFF
TRBV4-3	TRBJ1-2	NA	TRBD1	15	TGCGCCAGCAGACCCGATTCGACAGGGCTCTATGGCTACACCTTC	CASRPDSTGLYGYTF
TRBV7-3	TRBJ2-7	NA	NA	15	TGTGCCAGCAGCCCCCGTCTACAGGTCTCTCACGAGCAGTACTTC	CASSPRLQVSHEQYF
TRBV6-6	TRBJ1-6	NA	NA	14	TGTGCCAGCAGTTACAATGGGCTTAATTCACCCCTCCACTTT	CASSYNGLNSPLHF
TRBV12-3/TRBV12-4	TRBJ2-5	NA	NA	13	TGTGCCAGCAGACTCCTTAGAGAAGAGACCCAGTACTTC	CASRLLREETQYF
TRBV5-1	TRBJ2-3	NA	NA	15	TGCGCCAGCAGCTTGGCGTCGGGGATGACAGATACGCAGTATTTT	CASSLASGMTDTQYF
TRBV12-3/TRBV12-4	TRBJ1-2	NA	TRBD1	13	TGTGCCAGCAGTTTGGGACAGGGGTCGGGCTACACCTTC	CASSLGQGSGYTF
TRBV27	TRBJ1-5	NA	NA	17	TGTGCCAGCAGTTTATTATGGCCCCAGGGAGGGGGACAGCCCCAGCATTTT	CASSLLWPQGGGQPQHF
TRBV6-2/TRBV6-3	TRBJ1-1	NA	NA	13	TGTGCCAGCAGCTCCACAGGGATGGCTGAAGCTTTCTTT	CASSSTGMAEAFF
TRBV28	TRBJ2-7	NA	TRBD2	14	TGTGCCAGCAGGGGGACTAGCGCTACCTACGAGCAGTACTTC	CASRGTSATYEQYF
TRBV7-2	TRBJ2-1	once	TRBD2	17	TGTGCCAGCAGCTTACAAGCGGGGGGGAGCTCCTACAATGAGCAGTTCTTC	CASSLQAGGSSYNEQFF
TRBV10-3	TRBJ2-2	NA	NA	15	TGTGCCATCAGCCCGCGGGGGCCGAACACCGGGGAGCTGTTTTTT	CAISPRGPNTGELFF
TRBV5-4	TRBJ2-7	NA	NA	14	TGTGCCAGCAGCCCGGACAGCGCAACCTACGAGCAGTACTTC	CASSPDSATYEQYF
TRBV5-4	TRBJ2-1	NA	TRBD2	14	TGTGCCAGCAGCTTGGGCGGGGGTTACAATGAGCAGTTCTTC	CASSLGGGYNEQFF
TRBV29-1	TRBJ1-1	NA	NA	12	TGCAGCGTTGACAGGCTGAACACTGAAGCTTTCTTT	CSVDRLNTEAFF
TRBV27	TRBJ1-4	NA	NA	14	TGTGCCAGCAGTTTCGGCGGGGGTAATGAAAAACTGTTTTTT	CASSFGGGNEKLFF
TRBV9	TRBJ1-1	NA	NA	14	TGTGCCAGCAGCGCGGACAATTTGTGGACTGAAGCTTTCTTT	CASSADNLWTEAFF
TRBV19	TRBJ2-2	once	NA	16	TGTGCCAGTAGTATAGGGTTGAGGGTGAACACCGGGGAGCTGTTTTTT	CASSIGLRVNTGELFF